The TCR beta chain under discussion was sequenced for a study of identical twins. Findings of the study overall: Because invariant MAIT and iNKT cells could be present, zero-insertion analyses could be partly confounded.

This clonotype was recorded at least ten times. Its specificity is unknown. The CDR3 loop spans 12 amino acids. Germline V CDR1 and CDR2: SEHNR, FQNEAQ (reference sequence). V lost 2 bases to trimming and J lost 4 bases, with 4 bases between them. MiXCR, applied by TCRdb to the 5' RACE reads, yields one record per CDR3 protein. This sample yields 690,000 or so distinct CDR3 sequences, of which 8.6% are seen a single time; roughly 0.97% belongs to the top ten. This same sample was also taken into another study, of yellow fever vaccine responses in identical twins.

Material for sequencing was PBMCs. The chain links TRBV7-9 to TRBJ2-3; no clear D. This TCR came from a woman aged 18-30 years in good health. DNA of the CDR3: TGTGCCAGCAGCTTAATTTCAGATACGCAGTATTTT. Translating gives CASSLISDTQYF. Supplemented by reference TRBV7-9 and TRBJ2-3, the full variable domain reads DTGVSQNPRHKITKRGQNVTFRCDPISEHNRLYWYRQTLGQGPEFLTYFQNEAQLEKSRLLSDRFSAERPKGSFSTLEIQRTEQGDSAMYLCASSLISDTQYFGPGTRLTVL.